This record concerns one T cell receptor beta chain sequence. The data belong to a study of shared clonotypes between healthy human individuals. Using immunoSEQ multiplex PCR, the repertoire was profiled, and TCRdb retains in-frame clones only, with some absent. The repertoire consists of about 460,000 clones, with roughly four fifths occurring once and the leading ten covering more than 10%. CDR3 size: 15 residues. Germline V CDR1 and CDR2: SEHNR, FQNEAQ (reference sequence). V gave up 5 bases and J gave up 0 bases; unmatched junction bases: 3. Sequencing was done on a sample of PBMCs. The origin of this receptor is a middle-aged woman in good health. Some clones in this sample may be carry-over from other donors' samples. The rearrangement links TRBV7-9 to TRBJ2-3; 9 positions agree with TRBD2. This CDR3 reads CASSVSGRSTDTQYF. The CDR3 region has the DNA TGTGCCAGCAGCGTTAGCGGGAGAAGCACAGATACGCAGTATTTT.